The present T cell receptor beta chain was sequenced within a study of blood T cell repertoires in COVID-19. Turning to the study itself: Donors in the United States, Italy and Spain gave samples during acute or convalescent COVID-19. PBMCs, B-cell-depleted T cells, or T cells provided the cDNA or gDNA that made up the material.

The germline gives CDR1 LGHNT, CDR2 FRNRAP. The CDR3 runs to 15 residues. Authors' data handling: Counts of nucleated cells, estimated from reference gene primer amplification, were obtained. Clones were read by immunoSEQ multiplex PCR, and TCRdb kept only the in-frame ones, dropping some. The V and J calls and clone size are taken from that table; D and trimming were inferred from the DNA. The sample lists over 150,000 clones; around four fifths were seen once. Sequencing input: peripheral blood. The clonotype was recovered from a woman aged 80 or over with acute or convalescent COVID-19. This chain joins TRBV12-5 and TRBJ2-2; 7 positions match TRBD2. CDR3 bases: TGTGCCGCTGGAAGGATTAGCGGGTACACCGGGGAGCTGTTTTTT. This sequence encodes CAAGRISGYTGELFF. Using reference TRBV12-5 and TRBJ2-2 for the parts outside the CDR3, the full variable domain is DARVTQTPRHKVTEMGQEVTMRCQPILGHNTVFWYRQTMMQGLELLAYFRNRAPLDDSGMPKDRFSAEMPDATLATLKIQPSEPRDSAVYFCAAGRISGYTGELFFGEGSRLTVL.